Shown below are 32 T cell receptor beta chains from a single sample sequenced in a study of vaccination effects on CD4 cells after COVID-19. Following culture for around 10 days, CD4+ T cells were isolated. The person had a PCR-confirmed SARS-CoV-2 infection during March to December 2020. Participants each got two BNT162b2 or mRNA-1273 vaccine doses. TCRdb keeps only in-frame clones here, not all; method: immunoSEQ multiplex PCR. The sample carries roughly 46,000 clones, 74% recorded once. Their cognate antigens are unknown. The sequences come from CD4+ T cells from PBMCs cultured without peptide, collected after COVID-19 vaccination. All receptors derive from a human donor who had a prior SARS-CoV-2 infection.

The CDR3 sequence is CASSYRQNYGYTF. In DNA, the CDR3 is TGTGCCAGCAGTTACAGACAGAACTATGGCTACACCTTC. The V and J genes are TRBV6-5 and TRBJ1-2, with TRBD1 as a possible D gene (5 bases). Trimming took 2 bases from V and 2 from J, leaving 6 bases between them. The germline V gene encodes CDR1 MNHEY and CDR2 SVGAGI. This CDR3 comprises 13 residues.

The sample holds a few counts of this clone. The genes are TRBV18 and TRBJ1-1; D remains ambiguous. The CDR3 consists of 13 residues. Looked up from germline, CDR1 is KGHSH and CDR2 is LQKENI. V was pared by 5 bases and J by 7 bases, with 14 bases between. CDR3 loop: CASSETDLHEAFF. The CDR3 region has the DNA TGTGCCAGCTCAGAGACGGACTTGCATGAAGCTTTCTTT.

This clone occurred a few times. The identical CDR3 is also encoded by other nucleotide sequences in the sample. The DNA of the CDR3 is TGTGCCAGCAGTTACTCAGGAGGCTATGGCTACACCTTC. Residues: CASSYSGGYGYTF. This chain uses TRBV6-5 with TRBJ1-2; unclear D gene. CDR3 length: 13 amino acids. Germline assignment: CDR1 MNHEY and CDR2 SVGAGI. The V gene lost 0 bases and the J gene lost 4 bases, with 6 bases spanning the gap.

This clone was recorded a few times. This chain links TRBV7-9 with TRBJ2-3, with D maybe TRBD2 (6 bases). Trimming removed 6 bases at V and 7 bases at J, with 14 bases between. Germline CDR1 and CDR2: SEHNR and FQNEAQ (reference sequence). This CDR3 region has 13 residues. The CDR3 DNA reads TGTGCCAGCAGGCGGGACCTTGGGAATACGCAGTATTTT. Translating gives CASRRDLGNTQYF.

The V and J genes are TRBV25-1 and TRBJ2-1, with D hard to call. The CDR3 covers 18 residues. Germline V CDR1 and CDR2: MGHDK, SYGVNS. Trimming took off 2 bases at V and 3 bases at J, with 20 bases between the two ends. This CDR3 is CASSEEGLGAAGYNEQFF. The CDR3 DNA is TGTGCCAGCAGTGAAGAAGGGCTCGGTGCTGCTGGCTACAATGAGCAGTTCTTC.

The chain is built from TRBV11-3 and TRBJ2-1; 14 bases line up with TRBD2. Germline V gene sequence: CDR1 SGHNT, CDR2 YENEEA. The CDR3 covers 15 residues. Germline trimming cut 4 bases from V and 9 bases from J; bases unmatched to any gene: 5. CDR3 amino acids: CASSWGLAGVPEQFF. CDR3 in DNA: TGTGCCAGCAGCTGGGGACTAGCGGGAGTCCCTGAGCAGTTCTTC.

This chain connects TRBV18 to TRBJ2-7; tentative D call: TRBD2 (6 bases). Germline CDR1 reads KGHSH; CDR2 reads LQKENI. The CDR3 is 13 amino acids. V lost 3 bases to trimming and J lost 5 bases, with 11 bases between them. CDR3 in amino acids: CASSPGWGDEQYF. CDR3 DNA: TGTGCCAGCTCACCTGGCTGGGGGGACGAGCAGTACTTC.

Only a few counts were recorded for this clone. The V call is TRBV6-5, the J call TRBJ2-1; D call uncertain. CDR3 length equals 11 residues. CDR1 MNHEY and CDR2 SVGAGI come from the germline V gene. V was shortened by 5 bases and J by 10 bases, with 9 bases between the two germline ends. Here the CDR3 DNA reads TGTGCCAGCAGTACTCACGTGGAGCAGTTCTTC. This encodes CASSTHVEQFF.

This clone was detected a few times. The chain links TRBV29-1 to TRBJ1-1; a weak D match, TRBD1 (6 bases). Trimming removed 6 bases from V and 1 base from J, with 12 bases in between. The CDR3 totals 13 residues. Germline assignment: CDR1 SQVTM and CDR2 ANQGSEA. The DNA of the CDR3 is TGCAGCGTCCAGGGGCTGGGGAACACTGAAGCTTTCTTT. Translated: CSVQGLGNTEAFF.

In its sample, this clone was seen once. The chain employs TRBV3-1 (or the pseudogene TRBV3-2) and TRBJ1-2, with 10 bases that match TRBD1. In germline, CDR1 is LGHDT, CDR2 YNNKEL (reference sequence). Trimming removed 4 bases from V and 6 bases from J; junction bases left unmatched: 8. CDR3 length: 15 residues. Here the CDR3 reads CASSLGQGGLNGYTF. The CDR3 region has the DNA TGTGCCAGCAGCCTAGGACAGGGGGGACTCAATGGCTACACCTTC.

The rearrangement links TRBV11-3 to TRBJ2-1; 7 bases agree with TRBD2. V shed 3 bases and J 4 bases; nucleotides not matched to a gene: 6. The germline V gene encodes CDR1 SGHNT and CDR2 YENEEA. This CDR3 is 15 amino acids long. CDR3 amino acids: CASSLLAGGYNEQFF. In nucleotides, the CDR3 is TGTGCCAGCAGCTTGTTAGCGGGTGGTTACAATGAGCAGTTCTTC.

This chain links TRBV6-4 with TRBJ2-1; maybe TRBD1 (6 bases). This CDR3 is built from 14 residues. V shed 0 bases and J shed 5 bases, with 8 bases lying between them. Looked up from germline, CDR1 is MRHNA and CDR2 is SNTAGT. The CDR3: CASSDSGTHNEQFF. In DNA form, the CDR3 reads TGTGCCAGCAGTGACTCGGGGACACACAATGAGCAGTTCTTC.

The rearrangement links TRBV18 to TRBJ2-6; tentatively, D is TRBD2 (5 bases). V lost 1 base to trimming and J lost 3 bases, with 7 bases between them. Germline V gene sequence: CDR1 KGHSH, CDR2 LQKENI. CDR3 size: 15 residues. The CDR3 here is CASSPLRGGANVLTF. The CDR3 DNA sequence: TGTGCCAGCTCACCACTACGGGGTGGGGCCAACGTCCTGACTTTC.

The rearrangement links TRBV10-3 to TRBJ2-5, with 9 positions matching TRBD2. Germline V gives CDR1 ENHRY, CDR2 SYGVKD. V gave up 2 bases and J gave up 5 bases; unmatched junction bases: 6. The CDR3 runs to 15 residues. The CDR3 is CAISEMAGGDETQYF. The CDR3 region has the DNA TGTGCCATCAGTGAGATGGCGGGAGGGGATGAGACCCAGTACTTC.

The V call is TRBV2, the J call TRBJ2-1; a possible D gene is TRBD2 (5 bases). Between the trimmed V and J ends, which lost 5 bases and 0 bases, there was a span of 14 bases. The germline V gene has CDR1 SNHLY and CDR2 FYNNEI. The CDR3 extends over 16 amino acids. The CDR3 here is CASSRLPGSSYNEQFF. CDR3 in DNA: TGTGCCAGCAGTCGACTACCTGGGAGCTCCTACAATGAGCAGTTCTTC.

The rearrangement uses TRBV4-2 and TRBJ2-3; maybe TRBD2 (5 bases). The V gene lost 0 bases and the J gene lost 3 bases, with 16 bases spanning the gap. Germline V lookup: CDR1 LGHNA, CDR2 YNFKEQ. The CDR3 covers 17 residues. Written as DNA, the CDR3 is TGTGCCAGCAGCCAAGATATGTATGATAGCGCAACAGATACGCAGTATTTT. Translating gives CASSQDMYDSATDTQYF.

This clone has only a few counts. The CDR3 DNA sequence: TGTGCCAGCAGTTACAGGCGGAAAGCTGAAGCTTTCTTT. It codes for CASSYRRKAEAFF. The genes are TRBV6-5 and TRBJ1-1, with D uncertain. CDR1 is MNHEY, CDR2 SVGAGI, per germline. The CDR3 loop spans 13 amino acids. Trimming took 2 bases from V and 6 from J, leaving 10 bases between them.

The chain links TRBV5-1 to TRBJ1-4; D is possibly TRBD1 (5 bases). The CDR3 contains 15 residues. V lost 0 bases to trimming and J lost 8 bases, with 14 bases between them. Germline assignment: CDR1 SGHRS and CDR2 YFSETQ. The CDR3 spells CASSLGGLGQEKLFF. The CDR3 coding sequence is TGCGCCAGCAGCTTGGGGGGACTCGGTCAGGAAAAACTGTTTTTT.

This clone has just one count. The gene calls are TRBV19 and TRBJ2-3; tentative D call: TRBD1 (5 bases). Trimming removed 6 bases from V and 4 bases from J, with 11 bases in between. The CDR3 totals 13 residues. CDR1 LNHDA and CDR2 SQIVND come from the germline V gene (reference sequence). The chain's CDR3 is CASRWQGSDTQYF. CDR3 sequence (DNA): TGTGCCAGTAGGTGGCAGGGTTCAGATACGCAGTATTTT.

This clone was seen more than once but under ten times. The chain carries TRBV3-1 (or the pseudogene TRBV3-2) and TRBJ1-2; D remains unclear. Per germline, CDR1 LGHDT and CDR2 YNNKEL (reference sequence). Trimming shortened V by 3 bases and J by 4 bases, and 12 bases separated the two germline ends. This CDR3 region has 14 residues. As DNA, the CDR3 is TGTGCCAGCAGCCATCGAGGGCTCCTCTATGGCTACACCTTC. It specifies CASSHRGLLYGYTF.

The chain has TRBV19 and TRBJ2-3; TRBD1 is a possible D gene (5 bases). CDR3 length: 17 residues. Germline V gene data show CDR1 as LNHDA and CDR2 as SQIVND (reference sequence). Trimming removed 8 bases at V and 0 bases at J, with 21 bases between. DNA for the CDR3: TGTGCCAGTTCCGCAACCTACAGGTCTCCTAGCACAGATACGCAGTATTTT. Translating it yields CASSATYRSPSTDTQYF.

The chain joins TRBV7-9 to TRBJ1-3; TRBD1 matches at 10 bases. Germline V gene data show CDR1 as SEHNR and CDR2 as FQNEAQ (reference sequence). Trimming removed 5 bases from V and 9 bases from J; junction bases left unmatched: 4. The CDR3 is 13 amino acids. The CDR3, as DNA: TGTGCCAGCAGCCCGGACAGGGGGAGCACCATATATTTT. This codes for CASSPDRGSTIYF.

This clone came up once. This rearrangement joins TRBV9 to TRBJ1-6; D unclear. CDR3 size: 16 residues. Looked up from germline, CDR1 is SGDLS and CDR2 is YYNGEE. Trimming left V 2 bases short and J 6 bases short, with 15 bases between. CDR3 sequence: CASSVQPGNTNSPLHF. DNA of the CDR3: TGTGCCAGCAGCGTTCAACCGGGAAATACTAATTCACCCCTCCACTTT.

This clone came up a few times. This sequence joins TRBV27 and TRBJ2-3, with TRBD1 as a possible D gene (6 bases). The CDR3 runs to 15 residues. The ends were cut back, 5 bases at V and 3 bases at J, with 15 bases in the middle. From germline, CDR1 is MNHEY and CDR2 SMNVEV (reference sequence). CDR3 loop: CASSPNDQGTDTQYF. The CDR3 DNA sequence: TGTGCCAGCAGTCCAAACGATCAGGGGACAGATACGCAGTATTTT.

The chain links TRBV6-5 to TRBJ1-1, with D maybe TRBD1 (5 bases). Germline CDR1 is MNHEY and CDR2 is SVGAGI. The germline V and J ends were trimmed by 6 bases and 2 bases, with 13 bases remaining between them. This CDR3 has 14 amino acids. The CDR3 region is CASRVDSFNTEAFF. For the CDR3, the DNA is TGTGCCAGCAGGGTAGACAGTTTTAACACTGAAGCTTTCTTT.

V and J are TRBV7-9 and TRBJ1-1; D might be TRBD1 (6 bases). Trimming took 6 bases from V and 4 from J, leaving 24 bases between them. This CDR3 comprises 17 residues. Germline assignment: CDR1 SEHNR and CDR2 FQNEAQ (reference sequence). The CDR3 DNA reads TGTGCCAGCAGTCGTACTCACCGGGACAAGAACGGCACTGAAGCTTTCTTT. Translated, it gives CASSRTHRDKNGTEAFF.

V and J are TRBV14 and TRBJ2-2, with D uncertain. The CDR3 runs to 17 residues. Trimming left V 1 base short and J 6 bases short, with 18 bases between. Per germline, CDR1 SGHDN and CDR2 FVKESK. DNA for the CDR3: TGTGCCAGCAGCCAAGCGACGGCAGTGGGGATTCCCGGGGAGCTGTTTTTT. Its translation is CASSQATAVGIPGELFF.

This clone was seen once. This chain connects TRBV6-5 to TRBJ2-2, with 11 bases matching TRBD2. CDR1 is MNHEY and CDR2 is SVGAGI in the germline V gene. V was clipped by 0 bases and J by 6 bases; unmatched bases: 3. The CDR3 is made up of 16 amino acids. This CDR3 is CASSYSSGGVSGELFF. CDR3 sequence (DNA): TGTGCCAGCAGTTACTCTAGCGGGGGGGTCTCCGGGGAGCTGTTTTTT.

This chain's CDR3 is CASSQDVAPSYGYTF. The CDR3 bases are TGTGCCAGCAGCCAAGATGTGGCTCCGTCCTATGGCTACACCTTC. The V call is TRBV3-1 (or the pseudogene TRBV3-2), the J call TRBJ1-2, with D unresolved. Trimming pared 0 bases from V and 4 bases from J, leaving 12 bases between. The germline V gene has CDR1 LGHDT and CDR2 YNNKEL (reference sequence). The CDR3 totals 15 residues.

The CDR3 protein is CASSPTGRASMNTEAFF. The DNA for the CDR3 is TGTGCCAGCAGCCCGACGGGTAGGGCCAGTATGAACACTGAAGCTTTCTTT. This rearrangement joins TRBV7-3 to TRBJ1-1, with no clear D. The CDR3 is made up of 17 amino acids. V shed 5 bases and J shed 0 bases, with 19 bases lying between them. Per germline, CDR1 SGHTA and CDR2 FQGTGA.

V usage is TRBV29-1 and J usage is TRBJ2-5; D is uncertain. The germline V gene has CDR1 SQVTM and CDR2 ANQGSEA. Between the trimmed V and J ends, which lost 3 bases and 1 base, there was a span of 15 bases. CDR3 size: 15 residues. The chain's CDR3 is CSVEGMSKSQETQYF. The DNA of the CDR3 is TGCAGCGTTGAGGGCATGTCAAAGAGCCAAGAGACCCAGTACTTC.

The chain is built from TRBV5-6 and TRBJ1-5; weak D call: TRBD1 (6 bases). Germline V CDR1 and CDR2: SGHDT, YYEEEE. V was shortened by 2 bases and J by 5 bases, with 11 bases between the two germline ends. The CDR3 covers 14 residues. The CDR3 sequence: CASSFRDIDQPQHF. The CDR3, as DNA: TGTGCCAGCAGCTTCCGGGACATAGATCAGCCCCAGCATTTT.